These 22 T cell receptor beta chains came from one sample sequenced in a study of blood T cell repertoires in COVID-19. Profiled with immunoSEQ multiplex PCR; TCRdb holds only in-frame clones, not every one. The sample yields 350,000 or so clones, 90% seen once. Sequenced material: peripheral blood. The receptors come from a man aged 18-30 years with active or convalescent COVID-19.

The chain employs TRBV5-1 and TRBJ2-5, with D maybe TRBD2 (6 bases). This CDR3 has 14 residues. CDR1 is SGHRS, CDR2 YFSETQ, per germline. The V end was cut by 1 base, the J end by 1 base, with 8 bases between. The CDR3, as DNA: TGCGCCAGCAGCTTGACCGGGGGCCAAGAGACCCAGTACTTC. Translating it yields CASSLTGGQETQYF.

The chain combines TRBV7-2 with TRBJ1-1, with TRBD1 identical over 8 bases. CDR3 length: 16 amino acids. In germline, CDR1 is SGHTA, CDR2 FQGNSA. J lost 0 bases, V lost 5 bases, and 8 bases had no gene match. The CDR3 loop reads CASSRPTGGLNTEAFF. Here the CDR3 DNA reads TGTGCCAGCAGCCGCCCCACAGGGGGTTTGAACACTGAAGCTTTCTTT.

The rearrangement uses TRBV28 and TRBJ2-2; no firm D call. V lost 2 bases to trimming and J lost 6 bases, with 7 bases between them. CDR1 and CDR2 from the germline V gene are MDHEN and SYDVKM. The CDR3 is 13 amino acids. The CDR3 spells CASSLRLAGELFF. In nucleotides, the CDR3 is TGTGCCAGCAGTTTAAGACTCGCCGGGGAGCTGTTTTTT.

This sequence joins TRBV27 and TRBJ1-2; D possibly corresponds to TRBD1 (6 bases). Trimming pared 5 bases from V and 6 bases from J, leaving 13 bases between. CDR1 is MNHEY, CDR2 SMNVEV, per germline (reference sequence). This CDR3 is 13 amino acids long. CDR3 nucleotides: TGTGCCAGCAGTCCTCGGGGGGCTAATGGCTACACCTTC. It yields the protein CASSPRGANGYTF.

This chain joins TRBV14 and TRBJ1-2; D might be TRBD1 (5 bases). V gave up 8 bases and J gave up 2 bases, with 12 bases separating them. Germline assignment: CDR1 SGHDN and CDR2 FVKESK. CDR3 length: 13 amino acids. This chain's CDR3 is CASDVGANYGYTF. The CDR3 DNA reads as TGTGCCAGCGACGTTGGGGCAAACTATGGCTACACCTTC.

In its sample, this clone was seen a few times. The rearrangement joins TRBV7-2 to TRBJ2-7; D is uncertain. Germline V CDR1 and CDR2: SGHTA, FQGNSA. V was pared by 1 base and J by 3 bases, with 7 bases between. CDR3 length: 13 amino acids. In DNA, the CDR3 is TGTGCCAGCAGCTTAGACTACTTCTACGAGCAGTACTTC. Encoded protein: CASSLDYFYEQYF. The full variable domain, rest sourced from reference TRBV7-2 and TRBJ2-7, is GAGVSQSPSNKVTEKGKDVELRCDPISGHTALYWYRQSLGQGLEFLIYFQGNSAPDKSGLPSDRFSAERTGGSVSTLTIQRTQQEDSAVYLCASSLDYFYEQYFGPGTRLTVT.

V gene TRBV28 combines with J gene TRBJ2-2; no definite D call. The V gene's germline CDR1 is MDHEN and CDR2 SYDVKM. Trimming took 6 bases from V and 7 from J, leaving 12 bases between them. The CDR3 length is 13 residues. CDR3 nucleotide sequence: TGTGCCAGCAGCCCTCATAGTGGCGGGGAGCTGTTTTTT. It is translated as CASSPHSGGELFF.

The J gene is TRBJ2-7, the V gene TRBV4-1; TRBD2 matches at 8 bases. The CDR3 has 17 amino acids. Germline CDR1 and CDR2: MGHRA and YSYEKL. The V segment lost 0 bases and the J segment 0 bases; nucleotides outside the gene matches: 7. Written as DNA, the CDR3 is TGCGCCAGCAGCCAAGATTTTCGGGGGGGAATCTCCTACGAGCAGTACTTC. Amino acids: CASSQDFRGGISYEQYF.

V gene TRBV5-6 combines with J gene TRBJ1-5; 9 bases are shared with TRBD1. The CDR3 runs 15 residues. CDR1 is SGHDT, CDR2 YYEEEE, per germline. V shed 4 bases and J 5 bases; nucleotides not matched to a gene: 7. CDR3 residues: CASSLVGQGHQPQHF. In nucleotides, the CDR3 is TGTGCCAGCAGCCTCGTGGGACAGGGACATCAGCCCCAGCATTTT.

There are many counts of this clone. This chain connects TRBV19 to TRBJ2-7; no definite D call. Trimming took 5 bases from V and 0 from J, leaving 8 bases between them. The CDR3 loop spans 13 amino acids. In germline, CDR1 is LNHDA, CDR2 SQIVND (reference sequence). CDR3 sequence reads: CASSENFSYEQYF. CDR3 sequence (DNA): TGTGCCAGTAGTGAGAATTTCTCCTACGAGCAGTACTTC.

This rearrangement joins TRBV24-1 to TRBJ2-3; 8 bases map to TRBD1. J lost 0 bases, V lost 3 bases, and 10 bases had no gene match. This CDR3 is built from 18 residues. The V gene's germline CDR1 is KGHDR and CDR2 SFDVKD. CDR3 residues: CATSDPLRDRSSTDTQYF. CDR3 bases: TGTGCCACCAGTGATCCCCTCCGGGACAGGTCTAGCACAGATACGCAGTATTTT.

The chain recombines TRBV12-3 or TRBV12-4 with TRBJ1-2; 7 bases are a match to TRBD1. The trim removed 6 bases at V and 5 bases at J, leaving 6 bases unmatched. This CDR3 comprises 13 residues. The CDR3 DNA reads as TGTGCCAGCAGAATGACAGGGTGGTATGGCTACACCTTC. This translates into CASRMTGWYGYTF.

This sequence joins TRBV10-3 and TRBJ1-3; D is unresolved. V lost 4 bases, J lost 0 bases, and 7 bases lay in between. CDR1 is ENHRY, CDR2 SYGVKD, per germline. The CDR3 totals 14 residues. CDR3 DNA sequence: TGTGCCATCAGTGGAGGATCCTCTGGAAACACCATATATTTT. Translated, it gives CAISGGSSGNTIYF.

V gene TRBV7-9 combines with J gene TRBJ1-4; D is perhaps TRBD1 (6 bases). V shed 4 bases and J shed 5 bases, with 11 bases lying between them. In germline, CDR1 is SEHNR, CDR2 FQNEAQ (reference sequence). CDR3 length: 14 amino acids. The CDR3 bases are TGTGCCAGCAGCTCTGACAGGTTCAATGAAAAACTGTTTTTT. Translation: CASSSDRFNEKLFF. Combining the CDR3 with reference TRBV7-9 and TRBJ1-4 gives the whole variable domain DTGVSQNPRHKITKRGQNVTFRCDPISEHNRLYWYRQTLGQGPEFLTYFQNEAQLEKSRLLSDRFSAERPKGSFSTLEIQRTEQGDSAMYLCASSSDRFNEKLFFGSGTQLSVL.

A word on this clone: The germline gene is not matched at one end of the junction; a read error may be the cause. This sequence joins TRBV7-7 and TRBJ2-2, with unresolved D. Germline loops: CDR1 SSHAT, CDR2 FNYEAQ (reference sequence). This CDR3 spans 14 amino acids. The CDR3 loop is CASSLQLPPGELFF. Written as DNA, the CDR3 is TGTGCTAGCAGCTTACAACTTCCCCCCGGGGAGCTGTTTTTT.

This clone was recorded only once. J is TRBJ2-5 and V is TRBV7-3; 7 nucleotides match TRBD2. The V and J ends lost 1 base and 4 bases, in that order; junction bases with no gene match: 0. Germline values: CDR1 SGHTA, CDR2 FQGTGA. CDR3 length equals 13 residues. In DNA, the CDR3 is TGTGCCAGCAGCTTAAGGGAGGGAGAGACCCAGTACTTC. It translates to CASSLREGETQYF.

The gene calls are TRBV28 and TRBJ2-3; D gene unclear. Trimming took 2 bases from V and 4 from J, leaving 4 bases between them. The V gene's germline CDR1 is MDHEN and CDR2 SYDVKM. The CDR3 has 12 amino acids. CDR3 sequence: CASSLEADTQYF. The CDR3 DNA reads as TGTGCCAGCAGTTTAGAGGCAGATACGCAGTATTTT.

The chain links TRBV27 to TRBJ2-7; D gene uncertain. Deletions cut 0 bases from V and 1 base from J, with 7 bases between. The CDR3 spans 14 residues. Germline V gives CDR1 MNHEY, CDR2 SMNVEV (reference sequence). CDR3 sequence (DNA): TGTGCCAGCAGTTTATCGTTACAGTCCTACGAGCAGTACTTC. It encodes CASSLSLQSYEQYF.

The chain employs TRBV6-5 and TRBJ1-5, with unresolved D. Germline lookup yields CDR1 MNHEY and CDR2 SVGAGI. The V end lost 2 bases, the J end lost 6 bases, and 11 bases lay between the germline ends. The CDR3 loop spans 14 amino acids. CDR3 sequence: CASSYNRGGQPQHF. DNA of the CDR3: TGTGCCAGCAGTTACAATCGGGGAGGTCAGCCCCAGCATTTT.

This clone was found once. The chain carries TRBV27 and TRBJ2-1; D not certain. Deletions cut 2 bases from V and 8 bases from J, with 16 bases between. The CDR3 has 15 residues. Germline V lookup: CDR1 MNHEY, CDR2 SMNVEV (reference sequence). The CDR3: CASSLRQTLVYEQFF. DNA for the CDR3: TGTGCCAGCAGTTTACGGCAGACCCTAGTATATGAGCAGTTCTTC.

The V call is TRBV19, the J call TRBJ2-4, with a weak D call TRBD2 (5 bases). The CDR3 has 16 amino acids. Between the trimmed V and J ends, which lost 5 bases and 6 bases, there was a span of 20 bases. Germline assignment: CDR1 LNHDA and CDR2 SQIVND (reference sequence). CDR3 protein: CASSPIGGGWLNIQYF. The CDR3 DNA is TGTGCCAGTAGTCCTATCGGCGGCGGGTGGTTAAACATTCAGTACTTC.

This clone was detected only a few times. V gene TRBV28 combines with J gene TRBJ1-1; D possibly corresponds to TRBD1 (6 bases). The CDR3 extends over 14 amino acids. V was shortened by 1 base and J by 7 bases, with 13 bases between the two germline ends. The germline V gene encodes CDR1 MDHEN and CDR2 SYDVKM. In nucleotides, the CDR3 is TGTGCCAGCAGTTTATATCGGGGGGCCGGTGAAGCTTTCTTT. This sequence encodes CASSLYRGAGEAFF.